This T cell receptor beta chain appears in the sequencing data of a study of blood T cell repertoires in COVID-19. A single count supports this clone. The repertoire was sequenced with immunoSEQ multiplex PCR; TCRdb's copy has only in-frame clones and lacks some. Here the sample spans tens of thousands of clones, about 90% being singletons. Germline V gene sequence: CDR1 SGHKS, CDR2 YYEKEE (reference sequence). V was trimmed by 3 bases and J by 2 bases, leaving 12 bases between them. This CDR3 is built from 15 residues. This TCR derives from a human donor with active COVID-19. The donor label of this sample is uncertain. The material sequenced was peripheral blood. The genes are TRBV5-5 and TRBJ1-5; possible D gene TRBD1, 5 bases. The CDR3 spells CASSYGGAGNQPQHF. The CDR3 DNA reads as TGTGCCAGCAGCTACGGGGGAGCTGGCAATCAGCCCCAGCATTTT.